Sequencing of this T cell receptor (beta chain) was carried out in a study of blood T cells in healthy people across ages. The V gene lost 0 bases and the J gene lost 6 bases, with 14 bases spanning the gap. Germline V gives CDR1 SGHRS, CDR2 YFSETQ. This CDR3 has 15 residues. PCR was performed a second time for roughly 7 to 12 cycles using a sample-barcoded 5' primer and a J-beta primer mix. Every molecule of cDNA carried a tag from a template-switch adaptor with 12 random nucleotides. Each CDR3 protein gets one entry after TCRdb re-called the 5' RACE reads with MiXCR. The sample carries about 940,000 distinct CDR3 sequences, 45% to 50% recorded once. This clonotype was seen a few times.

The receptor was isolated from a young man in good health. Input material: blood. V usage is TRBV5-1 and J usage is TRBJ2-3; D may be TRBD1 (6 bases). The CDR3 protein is CASSLGQANVDTQYF. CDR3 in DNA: TGCGCCAGCAGCTTGGGACAGGCTAATGTGGATACGCAGTATTTT.